This T cell receptor beta chain was obtained from a study of T cells after somatic rescue of genetic block. TCRdb keeps only in-frame clones here, not all; method: immunoSEQ multiplex PCR. The sample has fewer than 15,000 clones, 65% to 85% seen once. The germline V gene has CDR1 MDHEN and CDR2 SYDVKM. V lost 6 bases and J 0 bases, leaving 11 bases between the germline ends. The CDR3 has 14 residues. The sequence came from a boy aged 5-17 years. V and J are TRBV28 and TRBJ1-1; a weak D match, TRBD1 (6 bases). The sequenced material came from peripheral blood mononuclear cells (PBMCs). CDR3 loop: CASRVQGLNTEAFF. In DNA, the CDR3 is TGTGCCAGCAGAGTTCAGGGGTTGAACACTGAAGCTTTCTTT.